This T cell receptor (beta chain) was captured in a study of T cells in localized non-small cell lung cancer. This clone was seen a handful of times. Sequenced by immunoSEQ multiplex PCR; TCRdb stores in-frame clones only, minus some. The sample yields approximately 2,500 clones, more than 35% seen once. V was clipped by 4 bases and J by 3 bases, with 18 bases between them. The CDR3 consists of 15 residues. Germline CDR1 is GTSNPN and CDR2 is SVGIG (reference sequence). This sample comprised normal lung tissue next to the tumor, obtained before any cancer treatment. The TCR originated in a male donor aged 60 or older with stage I lung adenocarcinoma. This chain links TRBV30 with TRBJ1-2, with a possible D match to TRBD1 (5 bases). The DNA of the CDR3 is TGTGCCTGGACAACCAGGGTGGGAGGAGACTATGGCTACACCTTC. This gives the protein CAWTTRVGGDYGYTF.